Listed here are 30 T cell receptor beta chains from one sample, sequenced in a study of metastatic and nonmetastatic thyroid tumors. Before thyroid surgery, none of the patients had received any treatment. TCRdb re-called the PCR reads with MiXCR. The sample has approximately 40,000 clones, approximately 44% seen once. Sequenced: tumor tissue. The source of these receptors is a male donor with papillary thyroid cancer or a benign thyroid nodule (not recorded which). Some clones in this sample may be carry-over from other donors' samples.

The CDR3 here is CSARDGRAQYF. The CDR3 region has the DNA TGCAGTGCTAGAGATGGGCGTGCGCAGTATTTT. The chain has TRBV20-1 and TRBJ2-3; the D is unclear. The CDR3 is 11 amino acids. CDR1 and CDR2 from the germline V gene are DFQATT and SNEGSKA (reference sequence). V lost 0 bases and J lost 10, with 8 bases in between.

The chain carries TRBV6-1 and TRBJ2-7, with 8 bases that match TRBD1. Per germline, CDR1 MNHNS and CDR2 SASEGT. The CDR3 loop spans 16 amino acids. The trim removed 4 bases at V and 1 base at J, leaving 9 bases unmatched. CDR3 in amino acids: CASSAEPQGVSYEQYF. The CDR3 coding sequence is TGTGCCAGCAGTGCAGAACCACAGGGGGTATCCTACGAGCAGTACTTC.

This clone is categorized as medium-sized. The chain uses TRBV15 and TRBJ1-4; D is unclear. From germline, CDR1 is LNHNV and CDR2 YYDKDF (reference sequence). The V end was cut by 6 bases, the J end by 4 bases, with 33 bases between. CDR3 length: 21 amino acids. The CDR3 nucleotides are TGTGCCACCAGTCATCAATCATGGAAGAGTTCCAGTTTCACGGATAATGAAAAACTGTTTTTT. Protein product: CATSHQSWKSSSFTDNEKLFF.

V usage is TRBV4-1 and J usage is TRBJ2-5, with TRBD2 matching 10 bases. CDR1 MGHRA and CDR2 YSYEKL come from the germline V gene. Trimming removed 0 bases from V and 4 bases from J; junction bases left unmatched: 8. The length of the CDR3 is 17 residues. Written as DNA, the CDR3 is TGCGCCAGCAGCCAAGAGATAAGCGGGAGGGCCCTAGAGACCCAGTACTTC. This sequence encodes CASSQEISGRALETQYF.

This chain links TRBV30 with TRBJ2-1; D gene unclear. V lost 0 bases to trimming and J lost 10 bases, with 10 bases between them. This CDR3 is 12 amino acids long. The germline V gene has CDR1 GTSNPN and CDR2 SVGIG (reference sequence). CDR3 in amino acids: CAWSVQLKEQFF. The CDR3, as DNA: TGTGCCTGGAGTGTACAGCTCAAAGAGCAGTTCTTC.

The V gene is TRBV30, the J gene TRBJ2-7; TRBD2 matches at 7 bases. The CDR3 has 14 residues. Trimming at V came to 0 bases and at J to 5 bases, leaving 7 bases not matched to a gene. Germline V gene lookup returns CDR1 GTSNPN and CDR2 SVGIG (reference sequence). CDR3: CAWSVEPSGHEQYF. The CDR3 DNA follows: TGTGCCTGGAGTGTAGAGCCTAGCGGCCACGAGCAGTACTTC.

The chain combines TRBV4-3 with TRBJ2-7, with D tentatively TRBD2 (5 bases). The V and J ends lost 0 bases and 4 bases respectively, with 7 bases between them. The V gene's germline CDR1 is LGHNA and CDR2 YSLEER. The CDR3 length is 13 residues. CDR3 nucleotides: TGCGCCAGCAGCCAAGATACTAGTTACGAGCAGTACTTC. This encodes CASSQDTSYEQYF.

This CDR3 reads CSVRDRVNYEQYF. In DNA form, the CDR3 reads TGCAGCGTCAGAGACAGGGTGAACTACGAGCAGTACTTC. The gene calls are TRBV29-1 and TRBJ2-7, with 7 bases lining up with TRBD1. After removal of 6 bases from V and 3 bases from J, the junction contained 8 bases not matched to a gene. The germline gives CDR1 SQVTM, CDR2 ANQGSEA. CDR3 length equals 13 residues.

The chain couples TRBV6-1 to TRBJ2-7; TRBD2 matches at 12 bases. V lost 6 bases, J lost 2 bases, and 5 bases stayed unmatched. The CDR3 spans 15 residues. CDR1 MNHNS and CDR2 SASEGT come from the germline V gene. CDR3: CASRELAGGAYEQYF. The CDR3 nucleotides read TGTGCCAGCAGGGAACTAGCGGGAGGAGCCTACGAGCAGTACTTC.

This clone was detected many times. The V call is TRBV12-3 or TRBV12-4, the J call TRBJ1-2, with D uncertain. The CDR3 totals 11 residues. The ends were cut back, 4 bases at V and 6 bases at J, with 6 bases in the middle. This CDR3 is CASSSRHGYTF. DNA of the CDR3: TGTGCCAGCAGTTCCCGCCATGGCTACACCTTC.

V gene TRBV6-2 or TRBV6-3 combines with J gene TRBJ2-5; D not certain. Trimming left V 0 bases short and J 3 bases short, with 26 bases between. Germline CDR1 is MNHEY and CDR2 is SVGEGT. The CDR3 sequence is 20 residues long. CDR3 nucleotide sequence: TGTGCCAGCAGTTACTCGATGAGTCAGTATCGGCAGTCACTCGAAGAGACCCAGTACTTC. Protein sequence: CASSYSMSQYRQSLEETQYF.

Only a few counts were recorded for this clone. The rearrangement joins TRBV28 to TRBJ1-5; D possibly corresponds to TRBD1 (6 bases). This CDR3 has 15 residues. The germline V gene encodes CDR1 MDHEN and CDR2 SYDVKM. The V and J ends lost 3 bases and 7 bases respectively, with 16 bases between them. In DNA, the CDR3 is TGTGCCAGCAGTTTCGGACCAGGGGTAGGACAGCCCCAGCATTTT. Amino acids: CASSFGPGVGQPQHF.

The V gene is TRBV6-1, the J gene TRBJ1-4, with TRBD1 identical over 8 bases. V lost 6 bases and J lost 8; bases outside the gene matches: 5. The CDR3 contains 13 residues. Looked up from germline, CDR1 is MNHNS and CDR2 is SASEGT. The CDR3 here is CASRRTGSEKLFF. The CDR3 region has the DNA TGTGCCAGCAGACGGACAGGGAGCGAAAAACTGTTTTTT.

V usage is TRBV18 and J usage is TRBJ2-6; TRBD1 aligns across 8 bases. Germline lookup yields CDR1 KGHSH and CDR2 LQKENI. J was trimmed by 0 bases and V by 5 bases; bases with no gene match: 12. The CDR3 consists of 19 residues. Here the CDR3 DNA reads TGTGCCAGCTCAACCCTGCAGGACAGGGCCTCCTCTGGGGCCAACGTCCTGACTTTC. Amino acids: CASSTLQDRASSGANVLTF.

This clone showed up just a few times. This sequence joins TRBV5-1 and TRBJ1-1; 9 nucleotides align to TRBD1. Trimming at V came to 2 bases and at J to 5 bases, leaving 7 bases not matched to a gene. Germline CDR1 reads SGHRS; CDR2 reads YFSETQ. CDR3 length: 15 residues. This chain's CDR3 is CASSFRGQGRTEAFF. The DNA for the CDR3 is TGCGCCAGCAGCTTTAGAGGACAGGGGAGAACTGAAGCTTTCTTT.

This clone was recorded a few times. The chain is built from TRBV10-1 and TRBJ2-7, with TRBD1 identical over 7 bases. The CDR3 is 15 residues long. The V and J ends lost 3 bases and 3 bases, in that order; junction bases with no gene match: 8. Germline-derived CDR1 and CDR2 are WNHNN and SYGVQD (reference sequence). DNA for the CDR3: TGCGCCAGCAGTGACGAGGGGGCCTGGATCTACGAGCAGTACTTC. Translation: CASSDEGAWIYEQYF.

This clone was counted only a few times. The rearrangement links TRBV27 to TRBJ2-7; weak D call: TRBD2 (6 bases). This CDR3 contains 15 residues. The V gene lost 4 bases and the J gene lost 2 bases, with 15 bases spanning the gap. Germline V CDR1 and CDR2: MNHEY, SMNVEV (reference sequence). The CDR3 DNA follows: TGTGCCAGCAGTTCCACCCCCGGGAGACCCTACGAGCAGTACTTC. Translation: CASSSTPGRPYEQYF.

This clone was counted between two and nine times. This may be a read error: a much more frequent sequence differs by one nucleotide. The identical CDR3 is also encoded by other nucleotide sequences in the sample. This chain joins TRBV27 and TRBJ2-7; perhaps D is TRBD1 or TRBD2 (5 bases each). Germline V gene lookup returns CDR1 MNHEY and CDR2 SMNVEV (reference sequence). This CDR3 comprises 14 residues. V was trimmed by 1 base and J by 6 bases, leaving 13 bases between them. CDR3 sequence reads: CASSLYLTGGEQYF. Here the CDR3 DNA reads TGTGCCAGCAGTTTATATCTTACAGGAGGCGAGCAGTACTTC.

This clone was seen many times. This chain connects TRBV6-5 to TRBJ1-4, with 8 bases matching TRBD1. This CDR3 spans 16 amino acids. From germline, CDR1 is MNHEY and CDR2 SVGAGI. The V segment lost 2 bases and the J segment 13 bases; nucleotides outside the gene matches: 15. The CDR3 sequence: CASSYPGGLGMKGLFF. CDR3 DNA: TGTGCCAGCAGTTACCCAGGGGGCCTAGGCATGAAAGGACTGTTTTTT.

This clone was observed a handful of times. The chain employs TRBV6-1 and TRBJ1-6, with 9 bases fitting TRBD1. J gave up 7 bases and V 6 bases, and 7 bases lay outside the gene matches. This CDR3 is 15 amino acids long. Germline V CDR1 and CDR2: MNHNS, SASEGT. The CDR3 spells CASSSPGQGNSPLHF. The CDR3 DNA follows: TGTGCCAGCAGCTCACCCGGACAGGGGAATTCACCCCTCCACTTT.

This clone was counted once. This rearrangement joins TRBV11-2 to TRBJ2-7, with a weak D call TRBD2 (5 bases). Trimming took 2 bases from V and 2 from J, leaving 13 bases between them. Germline CDR1 reads SGHAT; CDR2 reads FQNNGV. The CDR3 length is 15 residues. CDR3 protein: CASSLRAARTYEQYF. The CDR3 nucleotides are TGTGCCAGCAGCTTAAGAGCGGCCAGGACCTACGAGCAGTACTTC.

The V call is TRBV5-1, the J call TRBJ2-7, with 10 nucleotides matching TRBD1. The J segment lost 4 bases and the V segment lost 4 bases, leaving 5 bases of the junction unmatched. The germline V gene has CDR1 SGHRS and CDR2 YFSETQ. This CDR3 has 14 residues. The CDR3 is CASSQRQGAYEQYF. The CDR3 region has the DNA TGCGCCAGCAGCCAAAGACAGGGGGCTTACGAGCAGTACTTC.

This chain uses TRBV4-1 with TRBJ1-4, with D possibly TRBD1 on 5 matching bases. In germline, CDR1 is MGHRA, CDR2 YSYEKL. The CDR3 sequence is 15 residues long. The V gene lost 4 bases and the J gene lost 4 bases, with 13 bases spanning the gap. CDR3 sequence: CASSLATVVNEKLFF. CDR3 nucleotide sequence: TGCGCCAGCAGCCTAGCGACAGTGGTTAATGAAAAACTGTTTTTT.

This rearrangement joins TRBV20-1 to TRBJ1-2; the D is unclear. The germline V gene encodes CDR1 DFQATT and CDR2 SNEGSKA (reference sequence). The V and J ends lost 0 bases and 7 bases respectively, with 15 bases between them. This CDR3 is 14 amino acids long. CDR3 sequence (DNA): TGCAGTGCTAGAGATCTCATAGGACTGGGTGGCTACACCTTC. Protein sequence: CSARDLIGLGGYTF.

The CDR3 region has the DNA TGTGCCAGCAGCTATAGCGGGAGTGAGCAGTTCTTC. Translation: CASSYSGSEQFF. The genes are TRBV28 and TRBJ2-1; 9 bases match TRBD2. The CDR3 covers 12 residues. Germline lookup yields CDR1 MDHEN and CDR2 SYDVKM. The junction had 3 bases not matched to a gene; V was cut back by 6 bases and J by 9 bases.

This CDR3 is CASSLNFREILFGNTGELFF. CDR3 DNA: TGTGCCAGCAGCTTAAACTTCCGGGAAATCCTCTTCGGGAACACCGGGGAGCTGTTTTTT. The chain employs TRBV7-3 and TRBJ2-2; a weak D match, TRBD2 (5 bases). The CDR3 is made up of 20 amino acids. V shed 1 base and J shed 1 base, with 22 bases lying between them. Germline V gives CDR1 SGHTA, CDR2 FQGTGA.

CDR3 in DNA: TGTGCCAGCAGCCGTAGGCAACTAGCGGGAGGGCCCAGTGAGCAGTTCTTC. Translation gives CASSRRQLAGGPSEQFF. The chain is built from TRBV11-2 and TRBJ2-1, with 13 bases that match TRBD2. CDR1 and CDR2 from the germline V gene are SGHAT and FQNNGV. This CDR3 has 17 residues. J was trimmed by 9 bases and V by 5 bases; bases with no gene match: 13.

The CDR3: CSASGRGLATYEQYF. The CDR3 nucleotides read TGCAGTGCTAGCGGTCGGGGACTAGCGACCTACGAGCAGTACTTC. The gene calls are TRBV20-1 and TRBJ2-7; TRBD2 matches 10 bases. The J segment lost 2 bases and the V segment lost 3 bases, leaving 7 bases of the junction unmatched. CDR1 and CDR2 (germline): DFQATT, SNEGSKA (reference sequence). The CDR3 loop spans 15 amino acids.

This clone was picked up a small number of times. V is TRBV2 and J is TRBJ1-5, with D uncertain. Trimming removed 4 bases from V and 0 bases from J, with 4 bases in between. Germline V gene data show CDR1 as SNHLY and CDR2 as FYNNEI. The CDR3 is 13 amino acids. DNA of the CDR3: TGTGCCAGCAGTGGGGTTAGCAATCAGCCCCAGCATTTT. Encoded protein: CASSGVSNQPQHF.

This clone has a handful of counts. This rearrangement joins TRBV6-1 to TRBJ1-2; D is undetermined. V was clipped by 8 bases and J by 8 bases, with 18 bases between them. Germline V gives CDR1 MNHNS, CDR2 SASEGT. CDR3 length equals 13 residues. The CDR3 DNA reads as TGTGCCAGCGAGGGATCAGGAGTACGAGGCTACACCTTC. Translation: CASEGSGVRGYTF.